A selection of T cell receptor beta chains follows, all from one sample in a study of T cells in localized non-small cell lung cancer. The assay was immunoSEQ multiplex PCR, and TCRdb's table has in-frame clones only and misses some. The sample contains tens of thousands of clones, 70% to 90% of which appear only once. This sample comprised peripheral blood, obtained before any cancer treatment. These receptors all stem from a woman between 35 and 70 years old with stage I squamous cell lung carcinoma. The CDR3 runs from the conserved cysteine through the conserved F or W. A D gene is named only where the DNA matches it firmly. Clone size is given for some rows only: seen once, a few or many times, or a class if the clone is expanded.

>-|TRBV5-1|TRBJ2-5|-
CASSLASGAGPETQYF
TGCGCCAGCAGCTTGGCCTCGGGGGCGGGCCCAGAGACCCAGTACTTC
>-|TRBV5-6|TRBJ2-5|-
CASNPLAAQETQYF
TGTGCCAGCAACCCTCTTGCGGCTCAAGAGACCCAGTACTTC
>-|TRBV5-6|TRBJ2-5|-
CASSWKGEETQYF
TGTGCCAGCAGCTGGAAGGGTGAAGAGACCCAGTACTTC
>-|TRBV2|TRBJ1-6|-
CASSMRDSSYNSPLHF
TGTGCCAGCAGTATGAGGGATAGCTCCTATAATTCACCCCTCCACTTT
>-|TRBV30|TRBJ1-2|-
CAWDTSPRIYGYTF
TGTGCCTGGGATACATCTCCGCGCATCTATGGCTACACCTTC
>-|TRBV6-5|TRBJ1-1|-
CASSYSRVRTEAFF
TGTGCCAGCAGTTACTCGCGGGTTCGAACTGAAGCTTTCTTT
>TRBD2|TRBV11-1|TRBJ2-7|-
CASSREVSYEQYF
TGTGCCAGCTCCCGGGAGGTATCCTACGAGCAGTACTTC
>TRBD1|TRBV19|TRBJ2-2|-
CASSLQGTNTGELFF
TGTGCCAGTAGCCTACAGGGGACGAACACCGGGGAGCTGTTTTTT
>-|TRBV18|TRBJ1-3|-
CASSPTGSSGNTIYF
TGTGCCAGCTCACCCACCGGGAGCTCTGGAAACACCATATATTTT
>-|TRBV6-5|TRBJ1-2|-
CASRRGRNYGYTF
TGTGCCAGCAGGAGGGGCAGAAACTATGGCTACACCTTC
>-|TRBV20-1|TRBJ1-1|-
CSATVNTEAFF
TGCAGTGCAACGGTGAACACTGAAGCTTTCTTT
>-|TRBV6-5|TRBJ1-6|few
CASSPTGPRSPLHF
TGTGCCAGCAGTCCCACCGGGCCTCGTTCACCCCTCCACTTT
>TRBD1|TRBV6-6|TRBJ1-1|-
CASSKGQGGGEAFF
TGTGCCAGCAGTAAGGGACAGGGTGGAGGTGAAGCTTTCTTT
>TRBD1|TRBV5-1|TRBJ2-5|-
CASSLGQGGNVETQYF
TGCGCCAGCAGCCTGGGACAGGGGGGGAATGTAGAGACCCAGTACTTC
>-|TRBV6-1|TRBJ1-2|-
CASVVGSANNYGYTF
TGTGCCAGCGTAGTTGGGAGTGCGAATAACTATGGCTACACCTTC
>-|TRBV9|TRBJ1-2|few
CASSVGGQYNYGYTF
TGTGCCAGCAGCGTAGGAGGACAGTACAACTATGGCTACACCTTC
>-|TRBV6-5|TRBJ2-2|-
CASINTGELFF
TGTGCCAGCATAAACACCGGGGAGCTGTTTTTT
>-|TRBV5-1|TRBJ1-1|-
CASSLEGKNTEAFF
TGCGCCAGCAGCTTGGAGGGCAAGAACACTGAAGCTTTCTTT
>TRBD1|TRBV18|TRBJ2-3|once
CASSPPTGTGADTQYF
TGTGCCAGCTCACCACCGACCGGGACAGGGGCAGATACGCAGTATTTT
>-|TRBV11-2|TRBJ2-4|once
CASSSQGGENIQYF
TGTGCCAGCAGCTCACAGGGAGGGGAAAACATTCAGTACTTC
>-|TRBV12-5|TRBJ1-3|-
CASGPWGENTIYF
TGTGCTAGTGGCCCTTGGGGGGAAAACACCATATATTTT
>-|TRBV30|TRBJ2-3|-
CACRQSTDTQYF
TGTGCCTGTCGACAGAGCACAGATACGCAGTATTTT
>TRBD2|TRBV5-1|TRBJ2-1|-
CASSLAMTSGEYYNEQFF
TGCGCCAGCAGCTTGGCTATGACTAGCGGGGAGTACTACAATGAGCAGTTCTTC
>TRBD1|TRBV6-1|TRBJ2-7|-
CASSITGGDSNEQYF
TGTGCCAGCAGTATAACAGGGGGCGATTCAAACGAGCAGTACTTC
>TRBD2|TRBV5-5|TRBJ2-7|-
CASILAAGGSYEQYF
TGTGCCAGCATCCTGGCGGCGGGGGGTTCCTACGAGCAGTACTTC
>TRBD1|TRBV5-4|TRBJ2-4|-
CASSLEGARSKNIQYF
TGTGCCAGCAGCTTAGAGGGGGCGCGGTCCAAAAACATTCAGTACTTC
>-|TRBV19|TRBJ1-2|-
CASGLGQGLFYGYTF
TGTGCCAGTGGTCTGGGGCAGGGACTTTTCTATGGCTACACCTTC
>-|TRBV9|TRBJ1-1|-
CASSANGLDAFF
TGTGCCAGCAGCGCCAACGGGTTGGATGCTTTCTTT
>TRBD2|TRBV7-2|TRBJ2-7|-
CASSLVGGDHEQYF
TGTGCCAGCAGCTTAGTCGGGGGGGATCACGAGCAGTACTTC
>TRBD1|TRBV4-1|TRBJ1-1|-
CASSPLGGPPTEAFF
TGCGCCAGCAGCCCCCTAGGGGGCCCCCCCACTGAAGCTTTCTTT
>TRBD2|TRBV5-1|TRBJ2-3|-
CASSLASGVRDTQYF
TGCGCCAGCAGCTTGGCTAGCGGGGTTAGAGATACGCAGTATTTT
>-|TRBV5-8|TRBJ2-3|-
CASSFYTDTQYF
TGTGCCAGCAGCTTTTACACAGATACGCAGTATTTT
>TRBD1|TRBV5-1|TRBJ2-7|-
CASRSGTGPYEQYF
TGCGCCAGCAGATCCGGGACAGGGCCCTACGAGCAGTACTTC
>TRBD2|TRBV4-2|TRBJ2-5|-
CASSQDLSGGAFLSLRETQYF
TGTGCCAGCAGCCAAGATCTCAGCGGGGGGGCTTTCCTCAGTTTACGAGAGACCCAGTACTTC
>-|TRBV2|TRBJ2-7|-
CASSPGDNEQYF
TGTGCCAGCAGTCCAGGTGACAACGAGCAGTACTTC
>-|TRBV12-5|TRBJ1-5|-
CASGLGQGRSNQPQHF
TGTGCTAGTGGTTTGGGTCAGGGCCGGAGCAATCAGCCCCAGCATTTT
>TRBD1|TRBV5-6|TRBJ1-2|-
CASSLGLGTGGEKGYTF
TGTGCCAGCAGCTTGGGGTTAGGGACAGGGGGCGAGAAGGGCTACACCTTC
>-|TRBV19|TRBJ2-1|once
CASQGATYNEQFF
TGTGCCAGCCAAGGGGCGACGTACAATGAGCAGTTCTTC
>-|TRBV15|TRBJ2-4|-
CATSRDRGPLQYF
TGTGCCACCAGCAGAGATCGAGGGCCCCTTCAGTACTTC
>-|TRBV7-2|TRBJ2-5|-
CASSFGGGMRETQYF
TGTGCCAGCAGCTTTGGTGGGGGGATGCGAGAGACCCAGTACTTC
>-|TRBV19|TRBJ1-3|-
CASSHSSLRATGNTIYF
TGTGCCAGTAGTCACTCTTCCCTCAGAGCAACTGGAAACACCATATATTTT
>TRBD1|TRBV30|TRBJ1-2|-
CAWSSTGTGFEITF
TGTGCCTGGAGCTCTACCGGGACAGGGTTTGAGATTACCTTC
>-|TRBV4-1|TRBJ2-7|-
CASSQVGRNYEQYF
TGCGCCAGCAGCCAAGTAGGGCGAAACTACGAGCAGTACTTC
>-|TRBV5-1|TRBJ1-1|once
CASVGQPNTEAFF
TGCGCCAGCGTAGGACAGCCGAACACTGAAGCTTTCTTT
>TRBD2|TRBV11-2|TRBJ2-3|-
CASSSGLAGGQRMTDTQYF
TGTGCCAGCAGCTCCGGACTAGCGGGGGGGCAGAGGATGACAGATACGCAGTATTTT
>-|TRBV6-5|TRBJ2-7|-
CASSYDRYYEQYF
TGTGCCAGCAGTTACGACAGGTACTACGAGCAGTACTTC
>TRBD1|TRBV27|TRBJ1-5|-
CASSLSGQGQPQHF
TGTGCCAGCAGTTTATCGGGACAGGGACAGCCCCAGCATTTT
>-|TRBV5-6|TRBJ2-1|-
CASSLRLNNEQFF
TGTGCCAGCAGCTTAAGACTCAACAATGAGCAGTTCTTC
>-|TRBV25-1|TRBJ1-6|-
CASSEGVYGSPLHF
TGTGCCAGCAGTGAAGGGGTGTACGGATCACCCCTCCACTTT
>-|TRBV19|TRBJ1-5|-
CASSPVWAGNQPQHF
TGTGCCAGTAGTCCCGTTTGGGCGGGAAATCAGCCCCAGCATTTT
>-|TRBV30|TRBJ1-2|-
CAWSGAGEGANYGYTF
TGTGCCTGGAGTGGTGCAGGGGAAGGAGCTAACTATGGCTACACCTTC
>TRBD2|TRBV25-1|TRBJ2-5|-
CASSELAGWGETQYF
TGTGCCAGCAGTGAACTAGCGGGTTGGGGGGAGACCCAGTACTTC